This TCR beta chain was identified in a study of technical replicates of blood from a handful of donors. This CDR3 spans 15 amino acids. Trimming left V 2 bases short and J 5 bases short, with 16 bases between. In germline, CDR1 is GTSNPN, CDR2 SVGIG (reference sequence). Profiled with immunoSEQ multiplex PCR; TCRdb holds only in-frame clones, not every one. The data contain fewer than 60,000 clones, roughly 96% of them singletons. This clone was detected once. The material sequenced was PBMCs. The V call is TRBV30, the J call TRBJ2-1; D call uncertain. This receptor was identified in a human donor in good health. Some clones in this sample may be carry-over from other donors' samples. The CDR3 nucleotides read TGTGCCTGGAGTCAGACTCGCCGTTGGAACAATGAGCAGTTCTTC. This translates into CAWSQTRRWNNEQFF.